Listed below are T cell receptor beta chains from one sample, sequenced in a study of long-term antiretroviral therapy in people with HIV. Libraries were prepared by immunoSEQ multiplex PCR; TCRdb keeps only in-frame clonotypes and omits some of them. The sample has about 40,000 clones; roughly 90% are singletons. The input for sequencing was unsorted PBMCs, taken 1.2 years after starting antiretroviral therapy. The origin of the receptors is a woman between 50 and 59 years old with HIV. CDR3s include the opening cysteine and the closing phenylalanine or tryptophan. Each record gives: J gene, clone size, D gene, V gene, CDR3 protein, CDR3 DNA. D genes are given only for firm matches. Expanded clones are given a class, and other clones once, few, many or no size at all.

TRBJ1-1 | NA | NA | TRBV18 | CASSDTGGTEAFF | TGTGCCAGCTCAGACACCGGCGGCACTGAAGCTTTCTTT
TRBJ2-1 | NA | TRBD2 | TRBV5-1 | CASSLIPTSGGMYNEQFF | TGCGCCAGCAGCTTGATTCCGACTAGCGGGGGGATGTACAATGAGCAGTTCTTC
TRBJ1-2 | NA | NA | TRBV19 | CASRVNYGYTF | TGTGCCAGTCGAGTTAACTATGGCTACACCTTC
TRBJ1-2 | once | TRBD1 | TRBV4-3 | CASSQEGDSYGYTF | TGCGCCAGCAGCCAAGAAGGGGACAGCTATGGCTACACCTTC
TRBJ1-4 | NA | NA | TRBV7-2 | CASSLVDGKLFF | TGTGCCAGCAGCTTAGTGGACGGAAAACTGTTTTTT
TRBJ1-6 | NA | TRBD1 | TRBV5-4 | CASRGQGNSPLHF | TGTGCCAGCAGGGGACAGGGAAATTCACCCCTCCACTTT
TRBJ1-3 | NA | NA | TRBV6-5 | CASSYSPGISGNTIYF | TGTGCCAGCAGTTACTCACCAGGGATCTCTGGAAACACCATATATTTT
TRBJ1-2 | NA | NA | TRBV27 | CASSFVGQGLANYGYTF | TGTGCCAGCAGTTTCGTCGGTCAGGGGTTAGCTAACTATGGCTACACCTTC
TRBJ1-2 | NA | NA | TRBV5-4 | CASSSAYKDPKSGYTF | TGTGCCAGCAGCTCCGCATACAAGGACCCTAAGAGTGGCTACACCTTC
TRBJ1-1 | few | NA | TRBV2 | CASGRGLTEAFF | TGTGCCAGCGGAAGGGGTCTCACTGAAGCTTTCTTT
TRBJ2-1 | NA | NA | TRBV9 | CASSVEGRRSYNEQFF | TGTGCCAGCAGCGTAGAAGGTAGAAGGTCCTACAATGAGCAGTTCTTC
TRBJ1-2 | NA | TRBD1 | TRBV30 | CAGTGQGPEGYTF | TGTGCCGGCACGGGACAGGGGCCAGAGGGCTACACCTTC
TRBJ2-7 | NA | NA | TRBV4-1 | CASSRRAFEGGLPHEQYF | TGCGCCAGCAGCCGGAGGGCTTTCGAGGGTGGGCTTCCCCACGAGCAGTACTTC
TRBJ1-1 | NA | NA | TRBV11-2 | CASSLDQRGGTEAFF | TGTGCCAGCAGCTTAGATCAAAGGGGTGGAACTGAAGCTTTCTTT
TRBJ1-5 | NA | NA | TRBV9 | CASSREDYSNQPQHF | TGTGCCAGCAGCCGTGAGGACTATAGCAATCAGCCCCAGCATTTT
TRBJ2-5 | NA | NA | TRBV11-3 | CASSRTGTYQETQYF | TGTGCCAGCAGCCGGACTGGGACGTACCAAGAGACCCAGTACTTC
TRBJ1-2 | NA | NA | TRBV5-1 | CASSQEGSLYGYTF | TGCGCCAGCAGCCAGGAGGGCAGCCTCTATGGCTACACCTTC
TRBJ1-6 | NA | TRBD1 | TRBV5-1 | CASKQGFNGPSYNSPLHF | TGCGCCAGCAAACAGGGGTTTAACGGTCCCTCCTATAATTCACCCCTCCACTTT
TRBJ2-3 | NA | NA | TRBV7-6 | CASSLTAHTQYF | TGTGCCAGCAGCTTAACAGCTCATACGCAGTATTTT
TRBJ2-7 | few | TRBD1 | TRBV5-4 | CASRLTGDGSYEQYF | TGTGCCAGCAGATTGACAGGGGATGGGTCCTACGAGCAGTACTTC
TRBJ2-1 | NA | TRBD1 | TRBV9 | CASSPATGGRYNEQFF | TGTGCCAGCAGCCCAGCCACAGGGGGCAGGTACAATGAGCAGTTCTTC
TRBJ2-3 | NA | NA | TRBV7-3 | CASSTSRGPGAQYF | TGTGCCAGCAGCACCTCGCGGGGGCCGGGGGCGCAGTATTTT
TRBJ2-2 | NA | NA | TRBV14 | CASSRRLGENTGELFF | TGTGCCAGCAGCCGTAGACTGGGAGAGAACACCGGGGAGCTGTTTTTT
TRBJ1-2 | NA | NA | TRBV5-1 | CASSLAGSGRTNYGYTF | TGCGCCAGCAGCTTGGCCGGGTCTGGCAGAACTAACTATGGCTACACCTTC
TRBJ2-6 | NA | NA | TRBV4-3 | CASSQDVRGSGANVLTF | TGCGCCAGCAGCCAAGATGTCAGGGGCTCTGGGGCCAACGTCCTGACTTTC
TRBJ1-2 | NA | TRBD1 | TRBV30 | CAWSSTDRRMYGYTF | TGTGCCTGGAGTTCCACGGACAGGCGAATGTATGGCTACACCTTC
TRBJ1-2 | NA | TRBD1 | TRBV29-1 | CSVEEDRGSNYGYTF | TGCAGCGTTGAGGAGGACAGGGGGTCTAACTATGGCTACACCTTC
TRBJ2-1 | NA | TRBD1 | TRBV11-2 | CASSLGDRPFSYNEQFF | TGTGCCAGCAGCCTGGGGGACAGGCCTTTTTCTTACAATGAGCAGTTCTTC